Listed here are 15 T cell receptor beta chains from one sample, sequenced in a study of cytomegalovirus exposure and HLA in healthy donors. This PCR relied on a set of 60 Vbeta primers and 13 Jbeta primers. TCRdb's table, derived via immunoSEQ multiplex PCR, lists solely in-frame clones and lacks some. The sample lists over 150,000 clones; less than 80% were seen once. The sample taken for sequencing was PBMCs. The source is a man aged 25-45 years in good health and CMV-seronegative.

This clone showed up just a few times. The CDR3 protein is CASSLLPIGDTEAFF. The CDR3, as DNA: TGCGCCAGCAGCTTGCTCCCTATCGGGGACACTGAAGCTTTCTTT. This rearrangement joins TRBV5-1 to TRBJ1-1; D remains ambiguous. The germline gives CDR1 SGHRS, CDR2 YFSETQ. The ends were cut back, 1 base at V and 3 bases at J, with 13 bases in the middle. The CDR3 runs to 15 residues.

The rearrangement joins TRBV2 to TRBJ1-6; D unclear. The CDR3 runs 14 residues. Per the germline V gene, CDR1 is SNHLY and CDR2 is FYNNEI. Trimming shortened V by 6 bases and J by 7 bases, and 13 bases separated the two germline ends. The DNA of the CDR3 is TGTGCCAGCAGGCCCCGGGTTGGGAATTCACCCCTCCACTTT. Translated, it gives CASRPRVGNSPLHF.

The chain uses TRBV27 and TRBJ2-7; D is unclear. Germline V gene data show CDR1 as MNHEY and CDR2 as SMNVEV (reference sequence). V lost 2 bases, J lost 5 bases, and 10 bases lay in between. CDR3 size: 13 residues. In DNA form, the CDR3 reads TGTGCCAGCAGTTTAGGAGTCGGAAACGAGCAGTACTTC. Translated, it gives CASSLGVGNEQYF.

J is TRBJ2-7 and V is TRBV5-4; 16 bases match TRBD2. CDR3 length: 16 amino acids. The trim removed 3 bases at V and 4 bases at J, leaving 4 bases unmatched. Germline CDR1 SGHNT, CDR2 YYREEE (reference sequence). CDR3 bases: TGTGCCAGCAGCTCCAAGGGACTAGCGGGGGGGTACGAGCAGTACTTC. Amino acid sequence: CASSSKGLAGGYEQYF.

This clone was counted a few times. The rearrangement uses TRBV7-7 and TRBJ2-3; 12 bases align to TRBD2. Germline V CDR1 and CDR2: SSHAT, FNYEAQ (reference sequence). V dropped 2 bases and J dropped 5; count of bases not matched to a gene: 8. The CDR3 consists of 17 residues. CDR3 sequence (DNA): TGTGCCAGCAGCTTATCTCCTAGCGGGGGGGCCGGAGATACGCAGTATTTT. It specifies CASSLSPSGGAGDTQYF.

This clone was recorded only once. DNA for the CDR3: TGTGCCTGGAGTGTATCACCGGGCTATGGCTACACCTTC. Translating gives CAWSVSPGYGYTF. This chain links TRBV30 with TRBJ1-2; D is uncertain. Germline CDR1 and CDR2: GTSNPN and SVGIG (reference sequence). This CDR3 region has 13 residues. Trimming removed 0 bases from V and 4 bases from J, with 9 bases in between.

The chain employs TRBV9 and TRBJ1-3, with 8 bases that match TRBD1. Germline CDR1 and CDR2: SGDLS and YYNGEE. Trimming cost V 0 bases and J 4 bases; bases outside gene matches: 3. The CDR3 is 15 amino acids. The CDR3 sequence: CASSVDRTGGNTIYF. CDR3 nucleotides: TGTGCCAGCAGCGTAGACAGGACAGGGGGAAACACCATATATTTT.

The chain has TRBV5-1 and TRBJ2-5; no definite D call. This CDR3 contains 14 residues. The V end lost 2 bases, the J end lost 2 bases, and 10 bases lay between the germline ends. Germline-derived CDR1 and CDR2 are SGHRS and YFSETQ. The CDR3 loop is CASSFETEQETQYF. Written as DNA, the CDR3 is TGCGCCAGCAGCTTTGAAACGGAGCAAGAGACCCAGTACTTC.

The rearrangement joins TRBV15 to TRBJ1-2; perhaps TRBD1 as D (5 bases). The CDR3 runs to 15 residues. Trimming removed 0 bases at V and 4 bases at J, with 12 bases between. Germline-derived CDR1 and CDR2 are LNHNV and YYDKDF (reference sequence). Here the CDR3 DNA reads TGTGCCACCAGCAGAGAAAGGGGATCTACCTATGGCTACACCTTC. It translates to CATSRERGSTYGYTF.

The rearrangement joins TRBV18 to TRBJ1-3, with 8 bases identical to TRBD1. The CDR3 length is 14 residues. Per the germline V gene, CDR1 is KGHSH and CDR2 is LQKENI. The V segment lost 3 bases and the J segment 4 bases; nucleotides outside the gene matches: 2. The CDR3 bases are TGTGCCAGCTCACCGACAGGGGTGGGAAACACCATATATTTT. Its translation: CASSPTGVGNTIYF.

This clone was seen a few times. The gene calls are TRBV4-2 and TRBJ1-2; TRBD1 agrees at 12 bases. J was trimmed by 2 bases and V by 1 base; bases with no gene match: 2. The CDR3 length is 16 residues. Per the germline V gene, CDR1 is LGHNA and CDR2 is YNFKEQ. The CDR3 region is CASSQVGQGANYGYTF. The CDR3 nucleotides read TGTGCCAGCAGCCAAGTGGGACAGGGGGCCAACTATGGCTACACCTTC.

The rearrangement uses TRBV7-9 and TRBJ2-7; D gene ambiguous. The CDR3 consists of 13 residues. Germline V gene lookup returns CDR1 SEHNR and CDR2 FQNEAQ (reference sequence). Between the trimmed V and J ends, which lost 1 base and 3 bases, there was a span of 7 bases. Here the CDR3 reads CASSLEPLYEQYF. DNA for the CDR3: TGTGCCAGCAGCTTAGAGCCCCTCTACGAGCAGTACTTC.

The V call is TRBV4-2, the J call TRBJ1-6; unclear D gene. Germline V CDR1 and CDR2: LGHNA, YNFKEQ. V gave up 0 bases and J gave up 9 bases, with 21 bases separating them. The CDR3 spans 18 residues. The CDR3 bases are TGTGCCAGCAGCCAAGAGACGCCACGGACGGGATCAAGTTCACCCCTCCACTTT. Translated: CASSQETPRTGSSSPLHF.

J is TRBJ1-1 and V is TRBV11-3; D not certain. V lost 5 bases to trimming and J lost 4 bases, with 8 bases between them. The CDR3 is 12 amino acids. The germline gives CDR1 SGHNT, CDR2 YENEEA. The CDR3 protein is CASSRGGTEAFF. The CDR3 DNA reads as TGTGCCAGCAGCCGCGGAGGCACTGAAGCTTTCTTT.

The chain joins TRBV28 to TRBJ1-5; D ambiguous. Germline CDR1 MDHEN, CDR2 SYDVKM. Trimming shortened V by 3 bases and J by 4 bases, and 4 bases separated the two germline ends. This CDR3 region has 12 residues. The CDR3, as DNA: TGTGCCAGCAGTTTGCGGAATCAGCCCCAGCATTTT. This translates into CASSLRNQPQHF.